The entry below gives a single TCR beta chain sequence along with its context. No antigen is known for it. This table comes from immunoSEQ multiplex PCR, and its TCRdb copy is limited to in-frame clones, with some not included. The sample lists approximately 2.3 million clones, 85% to 95% seen once, with 0.39% in the top ten. All donors were healthy HIV-negative adults lacking recent acute infections or vaccinations. The authors divided CD4+ cells into CD45RA+ naive and CD45RA-negative memory subsets. This specimen belongs to a study of shared clonotypes between healthy human individuals. Study summary: CD8 memory received one plate per donor, CD8 naive two, CD4 memory three and CD4 naive three.

Whole-study results and caveats: Shared clonotypes across all four donors exceeded non-shared ones in generation probability.

V was clipped by 8 bases and J by 7 bases, with 15 bases between them. The germline CDR1 and CDR2 sequences are MDHEN and SYDVKM. This CDR3 contains 13 residues. The sequence derives from a man between 18 and 35 years old in good health. Some clones in this sample may be carry-over from other donors' samples. The V gene is TRBV28, the J gene TRBJ1-5; D ambiguous. Sequenced input: naive CD4+ T cells from PBMCs. Documented subset: CD45RA+ positively selected. The CDR3 sequence: CASLKGGSQPQHF. In DNA form, the CDR3 reads TGTGCCAGCCTTAAGGGAGGCAGCCAGCCCCAGCATTTT. The variable domain in full, with the rest retrieved from reference TRBV28 and TRBJ1-5, is DVKVTQSSRYLVKRTGEKVFLECVQDMDHENMFWYRQDPGLGLRLIYFSYDVKMKEKGDIPEGYSVSREKKERFSLILESASTNQTSMYLCASLKGGSQPQHFGDGTRLSIL.